This record covers a single T cell receptor beta chain. Its matching antigen is unknown. This sample is drawn from a study of T-cell memory formation after mild COVID-19. Constant-segment primers and 5'RACE yielded cDNA libraries for TCR alpha and TCR beta, each carrying sample barcodes and UMIs. TCRdb re-called the 5' RACE reads with MiXCR, one entry per CDR3 protein. The sample lists approximately 560,000 distinct CDR3 sequences; roughly 17% were seen once. Unmatched junction bases numbered 7, after V lost 5 bases and J lost 2 bases. There are 16 residues in the CDR3. The germline V gene encodes CDR1 SEHNR and CDR2 FQNEAQ (reference sequence). General study points: While clones contracting from day 15 to 85 were balanced between CD4 and CD8, later expanders leaned CD4+. Some SARS-CoV-2-responding clones were already detected in memory before infection.

The chain is built from TRBV7-9 and TRBJ2-3, with TRBD1 matching over 10 bases. The sequenced sample was PBMCs or a T cell subset sorted from them (not recorded which). This sequence originates from an adult woman who had mild COVID-19 (a few samples of this study predate the infection). Cell type and time point are not known. CDR3 coding DNA: TGTGCCAGCAGCCGCGGGGACAGGGGCAACACAGATACGCAGTATTTT. Its protein product is CASSRGDRGNTDTQYF. The full variable domain, rest sourced from reference TRBV7-9 and TRBJ2-3, is DTGVSQNPRHKITKRGQNVTFRCDPISEHNRLYWYRQTLGQGPEFLTYFQNEAQLEKSRLLSDRFSAERPKGSFSTLEIQRTEQGDSAMYLCASSRGDRGNTDTQYFGPGTRLTVL.